This record looks at one T cell receptor (beta chain) sequence and its context. The data were obtained in a study of T cell changes during pregnancy in multiple sclerosis. Clones were sequenced by immunoSEQ multiplex PCR, and TCRdb holds only the in-frame ones, with some missing. The table records 70,000 to 75,000 clones, roughly 92% of them present only once. This receptor was taken from a female donor with multiple sclerosis, enrolled in a pregnancy study. Specimen: peripheral blood, collected in the second trimester of pregnancy.

The CDR3 here is CASSPGTRRTDTQYF. DNA of the CDR3: TGTGCCAGCAGTCCCGGGACTAGAAGGACAGATACGCAGTATTTT. V is TRBV2 and J is TRBJ2-3; TRBD2 agrees at 8 bases. CDR1 SNHLY and CDR2 FYNNEI come from the germline V gene. The CDR3 length is 15 residues. V lost 5 bases, J lost 3 bases, and 7 bases stayed unmatched.